The 26 T cell receptor beta chains presented below share a single source sample, sequenced in a study of response to subunit inactivated influenza vaccine. TCRdb re-derived calls from the RT-PCR reads in MiXCR, one entry per CDR3 protein. The data contain almost 600,000 distinct CDR3 sequences, around 13% of them singletons. The sequencing used PBMCs from blood, collected about 13 days after vaccination. The receptor set was obtained from a middle-aged man who received an inactivated influenza vaccine.

This clonotype occurred a few times. The genes are TRBV20-1 and TRBJ2-7; 10 bases match TRBD2. This CDR3 is 14 amino acids long. The germline CDR1 and CDR2 sequences are DFQATT and SNEGSKA (reference sequence). V gave up 4 bases and J gave up 3 bases; unmatched junction bases: 6. CDR3 sequence reads: CSATRLAGNYEQYF. The CDR3 DNA reads TGCAGTGCTACCAGACTAGCGGGTAACTACGAGCAGTACTTC.

This clonotype was detected ten times or more. The V call is TRBV10-3, the J call TRBJ2-3, with TRBD2 matching 9 bases. V gave up 8 bases and J gave up 3 bases; unmatched junction bases: 0. The CDR3 extends over 12 amino acids. Per germline, CDR1 ENHRY and CDR2 SYGVKD. The CDR3 bases are TGTGCCATCGCGGGGGGGACAGATACGCAGTATTTT. This encodes CAIAGGTDTQYF.

The chain combines TRBV6-5 with TRBJ2-7; D is unresolved. In germline, CDR1 is MNHEY, CDR2 SVGAGI. There are 14 residues in the CDR3. Trimming cost V 0 bases and J 6 bases, with 12 bases left between them. CDR3 sequence (DNA): TGTGCCAGCAGTTACTCGAACGTCTACTCCGAGCAGTACTTC. Its translation is CASSYSNVYSEQYF.

The sample holds many counts of this clonotype. One junction end disagrees with the germline gene, perhaps due to a read error. The chain has TRBV12-3 or TRBV12-4 and TRBJ1-1; tentative D call: TRBD1 (5 bases). The CDR3 totals 13 residues. The DNA for the CDR3 is TGCGCCAGCAGCTTCAGGGAGGACACTGAAGCTTTCTTT. This gives the protein CASSFREDTEAFF.

The chain uses TRBV28 and TRBJ2-7, with 12 bases identical to TRBD1. The ends lost 4 bases at V and 6 bases at J; junction bases unmatched: 7. Germline lookup yields CDR1 MDHEN and CDR2 SYDVKM. The CDR3 is 15 residues long. In DNA, the CDR3 is TGTGCCAGCAGTTCCACCCGGGACAGGGGGCGCGAGCAGTACTTC. Its translation: CASSSTRDRGREQYF.

The genes are TRBV7-2 and TRBJ2-7, with D unclear. The CDR3 covers 13 residues. Germline V CDR1 and CDR2: SGHTA, FQGNSA. V was shortened by 5 bases and J by 3 bases, with 11 bases between the two germline ends. The CDR3 sequence: CASSPDRYYEQYF. CDR3 bases: TGTGCCAGCAGCCCCGACCGGTACTACGAGCAGTACTTC. Looking up the rest from reference TRBV7-2 and TRBJ2-7 gives the full variable domain: GAGVSQSPSNKVTEKGKDVELRCDPISGHTALYWYRQSLGQGLEFLIYFQGNSAPDKSGLPSDRFSAERTGGSVSTLTIQRTQQEDSAVYLCASSPDRYYEQYFGPGTRLTVT.

This clonotype was seen more than once but under ten times. The V call is TRBV24-1, the J call TRBJ2-2, with D possibly TRBD2 on 7 matching bases. Germline CDR1 reads KGHDR; CDR2 reads SFDVKD. With 4 bases removed from V and 0 bases from J, the gap between germline ends came to 14 bases. The CDR3 has 17 amino acids. The CDR3 DNA reads as TGTGCCACCAGTGACCAATGGGGGGGCGCGAACACCGGGGAGCTGTTTTTT. This translates into CATSDQWGGANTGELFF.

The chain has TRBV6-1 and TRBJ2-1; 12 bases fit TRBD2. The CDR3 spans 16 residues. Germline V CDR1 and CDR2: MNHNS, SASEGT. The trim removed 6 bases at V and 6 bases at J, leaving 9 bases unmatched. In DNA form, the CDR3 reads TGTGCCAGCAGCGCCCAACTAGCGGGAGGTGGCAATGAGCAGTTCTTC. This translates into CASSAQLAGGGNEQFF.

This clonotype was found a few times. The chain joins TRBV6-2 or TRBV6-3 to TRBJ1-5; D is ambiguous. The CDR3 sequence is 14 residues long. V dropped 7 bases and J dropped 4 bases, with 14 bases sitting between them. CDR1 is MNHEY, CDR2 SVGEGT, per germline. CDR3 in DNA: TGTGCCAGCAATAACCGGGGATATAATCAGCCCCAGCATTTT. Translating it yields CASNNRGYNQPQHF.

This clonotype turned up a few times. The V and J genes are TRBV10-2 and TRBJ2-1; D is undetermined. Germline values: CDR1 WSHSY, CDR2 SAAADI. The length of the CDR3 is 14 residues. Trimming shortened V by 2 bases and J by 1 base, and 6 bases separated the two germline ends. The CDR3, as DNA: TGCGCCAGCAGTGAGACGGTTTCCTACAATGAGCAGTTCTTC. Protein product: CASSETVSYNEQFF.

The table lists this clonotype with a few counts. The V call is TRBV4-1, the J call TRBJ1-6; 8 bases are a match to TRBD1. CDR1 and CDR2 from the germline V gene are MGHRA and YSYEKL. With 1 base clipped from V and 3 bases from J, the junction kept 5 bases outside the gene matches. This CDR3 has 17 amino acids. The CDR3 sequence is CASSQARTGNYNSPLHF. The CDR3 bases are TGCGCCAGCAGCCAAGCACGGACAGGGAACTATAATTCACCCCTCCACTTT.

The rearrangement links TRBV4-3 to TRBJ2-3; 10 positions agree with TRBD2. Germline CDR1 reads LGHNA; CDR2 reads YSLEER. Trimming removed 0 bases from V and 3 bases from J; junction bases left unmatched: 9. The CDR3 is made up of 18 amino acids. This chain's CDR3 is CASSQDLQRGGPTDTQYF. In DNA form, the CDR3 reads TGCGCCAGCAGCCAAGATTTACAGCGGGGGGGCCCGACAGATACGCAGTATTTT.

This clonotype has only a few counts. The rearrangement uses TRBV7-8 and TRBJ2-7; the D is unclear. V lost 5 bases and J 3 bases, leaving 14 bases between the germline ends. This CDR3 contains 14 residues. The germline gives CDR1 SGHVS, CDR2 FQNEAQ. Written as DNA, the CDR3 is TGTGCCAGCAGCCGAGCCTCTAGATACTACGAGCAGTACTTC. It translates to CASSRASRYYEQYF.

This clonotype was found a few times. The V gene is TRBV20-1, the J gene TRBJ1-1; weak D call: TRBD1 (5 bases). Looked up from germline, CDR1 is DFQATT and CDR2 is SNEGSKA (reference sequence). The CDR3 runs to 13 residues. V lost 6 bases and J 0 bases, leaving 11 bases between the germline ends. The CDR3 protein is CSASGGMNTEAFF. In DNA form, the CDR3 reads TGCAGTGCCTCTGGGGGGATGAACACTGAAGCTTTCTTT.

This clonotype showed up just a few times. This chain links TRBV11-2 with TRBJ2-7; tentative D call: TRBD2 (5 bases). With 1 base removed from V and 1 base from J, the gap between germline ends came to 11 bases. This CDR3 spans 15 amino acids. Germline CDR1 SGHAT, CDR2 FQNNGV. The CDR3 DNA reads TGTGCCAGCAGCTTAGGAGGGTTACCATCCTACGAGCAGTACTTC. Its protein product is CASSLGGLPSYEQYF.

This clonotype was counted between two and nine times. The chain joins TRBV19 to TRBJ2-1; perhaps TRBD2 as D (9 bases). V was clipped by 6 bases and J by 6 bases, with 18 bases between them. The germline V gene has CDR1 LNHDA and CDR2 SQIVND (reference sequence). The CDR3 spans 15 residues. The CDR3 sequence: CASSHPSGTGNEQFF. CDR3 bases: TGTGCCAGTAGCCACCCTAGCGGGACAGGCAATGAGCAGTTCTTC.

This rearrangement joins TRBV10-2 to TRBJ2-7; D may be TRBD2 (5 bases). The CDR3 contains 11 residues. Germline CDR1 reads WSHSY; CDR2 reads SAAADI. Between the trimmed V and J ends, which lost 8 bases and 1 base, there was a span of 6 bases. The CDR3 coding sequence is TGCGCCAGCGCGGGTTCCTACGAGCAGTACTTC. It encodes CASAGSYEQYF.

The chain employs TRBV5-6 and TRBJ2-5; 12 bases fit TRBD1. V was pared by 4 bases and J by 4 bases, with 8 bases of the junction left unmatched. This CDR3 region has 16 residues. Germline CDR1 and CDR2: SGHDT and YYEEEE. CDR3 sequence: CASSPQGTGGPETQYF. DNA for the CDR3: TGTGCCAGCAGCCCCCAAGGGACAGGGGGCCCAGAGACCCAGTACTTC.

This clonotype occurred a few times. The CDR3, as DNA: TGTGCCAGCAGATCAGGGGGATCGGCCCCCTACGAGCAGTACTTC. Protein: CASRSGGSAPYEQYF. The rearrangement uses TRBV6-2 or TRBV6-3 and TRBJ2-7; 7 nucleotides align to TRBD1. Germline V gives CDR1 MNHEY, CDR2 SVGEGT. With 6 bases clipped from V and 2 bases from J, the junction kept 10 bases outside the gene matches. This CDR3 contains 15 residues.

This clonotype was recorded at least ten times. The V gene is TRBV10-2, the J gene TRBJ2-7; D not resolved. The ends were cut back, 3 bases at V and 0 bases at J, with 18 bases in the middle. Germline loops: CDR1 WSHSY, CDR2 SAAADI. CDR3 size: 17 residues. This CDR3 reads CASSDHFSQRTSYEQYF. In DNA form, the CDR3 reads TGCGCCAGCAGTGACCACTTCTCTCAGCGTACCTCCTACGAGCAGTACTTC.

There are many counts of this clonotype. The CDR3 protein is CASSGTGGMETQYF. The CDR3 DNA sequence: TGTGCCAGCAGTGGCACAGGGGGCATGGAGACCCAGTACTTC. The chain is built from TRBV12-3 or TRBV12-4 and TRBJ2-5; 9 nucleotides line up with TRBD1. The CDR3 totals 14 residues. V shed 5 bases, J shed 5 bases, and the junction held 6 bases outside the gene matches.

In its sample, this clonotype was seen once. V and J are TRBV23-1 and TRBJ2-7; TRBD2 is a possible D gene (5 bases). TRBV23-1 is assigned to the ORF class and has an uncertain function. This CDR3 spans 13 amino acids. V dropped 11 bases and J dropped 4 bases, with 18 bases sitting between them. The CDR3 reads CAGMAQRQYEQYF. For the CDR3, the DNA is TGCGCCGGCATGGCACAGCGGCAATACGAGCAGTACTTC.

V is TRBV5-1 and J is TRBJ2-7; D perhaps matches TRBD2 (6 bases). The V gene lost 4 bases and the J gene lost 3 bases, with 14 bases spanning the gap. The CDR3 is 14 residues long. Germline CDR1 reads SGHRS; CDR2 reads YFSETQ. The CDR3: CASSHRRGHYEQYF. CDR3 nucleotides: TGCGCCAGCAGCCACCGGAGGGGCCACTACGAGCAGTACTTC.

This clonotype was observed at least ten times. This chain connects TRBV3-1 to TRBJ1-2; D gene unclear. Germline loops: CDR1 LGHDT, CDR2 YNNKEL (reference sequence). Trimming cost V 9 bases and J 8 bases, with 16 bases left between them. This CDR3 is 12 amino acids long. The CDR3 nucleotides read TGTGCCAGTGAACTCTGGGGTACCGGCTACACCTTC. Its protein product is CASELWGTGYTF.

This clonotype was counted ten times or more. The chain recombines TRBV12-3 or TRBV12-4 with TRBJ2-1; 11 bases align to TRBD2. The CDR3 sequence is 15 residues long. V lost 7 bases, J lost 3 bases, and 5 bases stayed unmatched. Here the CDR3 DNA reads TGTGCCAGCACCCCCGGACTAGCGGGCTACAATGAGCAGTTCTTC. Translation: CASTPGLAGYNEQFF.

The CDR3 protein is CASSLGGIILGNEQFF. In DNA form, the CDR3 reads TGTGCCAGCAGCTTAGGGGGAATAATTCTAGGCAATGAGCAGTTCTTC. This sequence joins TRBV5-6 and TRBJ2-1, with a weak D call TRBD1 (6 bases). Trimming left V 2 bases short and J 6 bases short, with 18 bases between. Germline V gene lookup returns CDR1 SGHDT and CDR2 YYEEEE. CDR3 length equals 16 residues.